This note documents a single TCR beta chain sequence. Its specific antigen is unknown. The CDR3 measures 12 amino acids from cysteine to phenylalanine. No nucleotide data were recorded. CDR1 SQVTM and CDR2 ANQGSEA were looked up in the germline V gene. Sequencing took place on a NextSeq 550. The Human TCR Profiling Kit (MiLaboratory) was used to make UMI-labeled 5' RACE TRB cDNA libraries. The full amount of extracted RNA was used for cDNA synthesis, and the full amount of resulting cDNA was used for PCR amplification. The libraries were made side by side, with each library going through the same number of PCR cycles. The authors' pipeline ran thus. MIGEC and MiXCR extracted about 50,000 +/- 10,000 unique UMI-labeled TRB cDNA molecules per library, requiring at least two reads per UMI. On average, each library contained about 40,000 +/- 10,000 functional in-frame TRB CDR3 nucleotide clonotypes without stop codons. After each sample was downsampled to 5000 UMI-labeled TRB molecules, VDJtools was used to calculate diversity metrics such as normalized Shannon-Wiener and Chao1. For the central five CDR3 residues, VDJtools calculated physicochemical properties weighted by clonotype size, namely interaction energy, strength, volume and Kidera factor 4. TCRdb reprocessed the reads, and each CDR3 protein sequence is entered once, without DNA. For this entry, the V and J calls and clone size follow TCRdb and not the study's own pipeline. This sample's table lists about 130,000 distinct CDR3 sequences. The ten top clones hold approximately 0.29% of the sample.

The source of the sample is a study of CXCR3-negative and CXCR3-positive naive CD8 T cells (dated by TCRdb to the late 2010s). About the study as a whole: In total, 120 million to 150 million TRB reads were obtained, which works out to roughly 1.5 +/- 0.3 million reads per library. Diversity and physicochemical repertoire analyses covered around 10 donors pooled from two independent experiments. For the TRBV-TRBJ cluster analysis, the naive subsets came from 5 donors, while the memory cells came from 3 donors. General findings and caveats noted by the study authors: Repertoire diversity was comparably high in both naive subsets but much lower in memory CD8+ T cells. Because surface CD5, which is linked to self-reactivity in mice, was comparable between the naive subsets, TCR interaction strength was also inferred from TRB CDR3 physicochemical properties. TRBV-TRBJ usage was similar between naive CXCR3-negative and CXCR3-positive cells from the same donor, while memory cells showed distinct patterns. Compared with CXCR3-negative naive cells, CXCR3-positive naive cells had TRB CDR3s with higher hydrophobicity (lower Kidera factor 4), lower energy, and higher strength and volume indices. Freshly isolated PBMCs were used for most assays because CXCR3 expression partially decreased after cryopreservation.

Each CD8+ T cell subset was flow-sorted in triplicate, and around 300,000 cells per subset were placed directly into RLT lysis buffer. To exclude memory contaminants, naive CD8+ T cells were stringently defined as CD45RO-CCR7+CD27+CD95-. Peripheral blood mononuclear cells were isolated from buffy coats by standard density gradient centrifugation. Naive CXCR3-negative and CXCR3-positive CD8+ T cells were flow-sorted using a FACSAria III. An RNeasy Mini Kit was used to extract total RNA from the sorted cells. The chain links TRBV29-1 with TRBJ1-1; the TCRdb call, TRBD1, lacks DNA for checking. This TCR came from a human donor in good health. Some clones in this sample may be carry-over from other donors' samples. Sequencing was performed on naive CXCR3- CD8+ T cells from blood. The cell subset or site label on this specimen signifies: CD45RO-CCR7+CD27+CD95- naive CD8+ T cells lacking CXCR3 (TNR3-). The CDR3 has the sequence CSAGTSGTEAFF. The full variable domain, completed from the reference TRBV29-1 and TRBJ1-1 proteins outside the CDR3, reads SAVISQKPSRDICQRGTSLTIQCQVDSQVTMMFWYRQQPGQSLTLIATANQGSEATYESGFVIDKFPISRPNLTFSTLTVSNMSPEDSSIYLCSAGTSGTEAFFGQGTRLTVV.